The T cell receptor (beta chain) under discussion was sequenced for a study of cytotoxic CD8 clonotypes in ibrutinib-treated CLL. Background on the study: Within the patient group, roughly 12 were relapsed/refractory and approximately 15 treatment-naive, and some 17 were IGHV unmutated. The sample average was 255,043 productive templates and tens of thousands of productive rearrangements. Whole-study results and caveats: Clonotypes that were public were uncommon, and they contracted or stayed stable on treatment. Clonality grew at ibrutinib response; at progression, it decreased back toward baseline.

Comments on this clone: Its specificity is not known.

CDR3 size: 15 residues. Germline V lookup: CDR1 LNHDA, CDR2 SQIVND (reference sequence). Germline trimming cut 5 bases from V and 4 bases from J; bases unmatched to any gene: 3. The method was immunoSEQ multiplex PCR; TCRdb's version includes in-frame clones alone and lacks a portion of them. The sample shows 100,000 to 150,000 clones, approximately 85% of them seen only once. The sequencing here drew on PBMCs, taken after 24 months of ibrutinib treatment. The receptor was derived from a human donor with chronic lymphocytic leukemia. The chain is built from TRBV19 and TRBJ2-1, with 12 nucleotides matching TRBD2. CDR3 region: CASSGGTSGYNEQFF. DNA of the CDR3: TGTGCCAGTAGTGGGGGGACTAGCGGGTACAATGAGCAGTTCTTC.